The next 13 T cell receptor beta chains were all read from a single sample in a study of T cell responses to AZD1222 COVID-19 vaccine. The repertoire was sequenced with immunoSEQ multiplex PCR; TCRdb's copy has only in-frame clones and lacks some. This table holds some 250,000 clones, around 93% found once. Here the sequenced sample was peripheral blood, taken 28 days after the second AZD1222 dose. All receptors come from an adult who received the AZD1222 COVID-19 vaccine.

V usage is TRBV5-6 and J usage is TRBJ2-3; TRBD2 aligns across 15 bases. V was clipped by 4 bases and J by 6 bases; unmatched bases: 3. Per germline, CDR1 SGHDT and CDR2 YYEEEE. CDR3 length: 15 residues. The CDR3 DNA reads TGTGCCAGCAGCCCCGGACTAGCGGGAGGGGATACGCAGTATTTT. Its protein is CASSPGLAGGDTQYF.

This sequence joins TRBV7-3 and TRBJ1-2, with unresolved D. CDR1 and CDR2 from the germline V gene are SGHTA and FQGTGA. The CDR3 spans 14 residues. Trimming removed 5 bases at V and 1 base at J, with 11 bases between. CDR3 nucleotide sequence: TGTGCCAGCAGCATCAGAACCGTTAACTATGGCTACACCTTC. This translates into CASSIRTVNYGYTF.

The chain couples TRBV6-5 to TRBJ1-2, with 10 bases that match TRBD1. The CDR3 consists of 15 residues. Trimming cost V 4 bases and J 6 bases; bases outside gene matches: 8. Germline values: CDR1 MNHEY, CDR2 SVGAGI. Here the CDR3 reads CASSSPTGGVHGYTF. CDR3 sequence (DNA): TGTGCCAGCAGTTCTCCGACAGGGGGCGTTCATGGCTACACCTTC.

This clone was observed once. The chain employs TRBV6-5 and TRBJ2-7, with D perhaps TRBD1 or TRBD2 (5 bases each). CDR1 is MNHEY, CDR2 SVGAGI, per germline. V lost 4 bases, J lost 2 bases, and 18 bases lay in between. The CDR3 covers 16 residues. CDR3 nucleotides: TGTGCCAGCAGTTCAGGACCGATTGTGGGACCCTACGAGCAGTACTTC. Protein sequence: CASSSGPIVGPYEQYF.

The V call is TRBV18, the J call TRBJ1-1; D not resolved. The CDR3 runs 12 residues. The V end lost 4 bases, the J end lost 0 bases, and 3 bases lay between the germline ends. Per germline, CDR1 KGHSH and CDR2 LQKENI. The CDR3 loop is CASSQMNTEAFF. CDR3 DNA: TGTGCCAGCTCACAGATGAACACTGAAGCTTTCTTT.

This clone was detected only once. The chain employs TRBV5-1 and TRBJ1-4; D is undetermined. Germline CDR1 is SGHRS and CDR2 is YFSETQ. The CDR3 covers 11 residues. V lost 2 bases, J lost 5 bases, and 1 base lay in between. The CDR3 loop is CASSLNEKLFF. The CDR3 DNA reads TGCGCCAGCAGCTTAAATGAAAAACTGTTTTTT.

The rearrangement joins TRBV2 to TRBJ2-1; D is undetermined. The CDR3 is made up of 13 amino acids. V lost 4 bases and J 7 bases, leaving 11 bases between the germline ends. Germline lookup yields CDR1 SNHLY and CDR2 FYNNEI. As DNA, the CDR3 is TGTGCCAGCAGTGTCTCACAGTGGAATGAGCAGTTCTTC. The encoded protein is CASSVSQWNEQFF.

The chain has TRBV10-2 and TRBJ2-7; perhaps D is TRBD1 or TRBD2 (5 bases each). CDR3 length: 13 residues. Trimming pared 11 bases from V and 0 bases from J, leaving 14 bases between. Germline V gene data show CDR1 as WSHSY and CDR2 as SAAADI. The DNA of the CDR3 is TGCGCCGTCTCCGGGACCCCCTCCTACGAGCAGTACTTC. Protein product: CAVSGTPSYEQYF.

The chain links TRBV2 to TRBJ2-2, with 9 bases identical to TRBD1. The CDR3 has 19 residues. After removal of 6 bases from V and 0 bases from J, the junction contained 14 bases not matched to a gene. In germline, CDR1 is SNHLY, CDR2 FYNNEI. In DNA, the CDR3 is TGTGCCAGCAGCCTCGGGACAGGGTTAGTTGAAGCGAACACCGGGGAGCTGTTTTTT. Translating it yields CASSLGTGLVEANTGELFF.

This clone was seen just once. J is TRBJ1-2 and V is TRBV20-1, with 7 bases that match TRBD1. Germline lookup yields CDR1 DFQATT and CDR2 SNEGSKA (reference sequence). This CDR3 spans 11 amino acids. The CDR3: CTSRQGEGYTF. In nucleotides, the CDR3 is TGCACCAGCCGGCAGGGGGAAGGCTACACCTTC.

This chain joins TRBV23-1 and TRBJ2-1, with D perhaps matching TRBD1 (6 bases). TRBV23-1 qualifies as an ORF whose function is uncertain. Trimming removed 6 bases at V and 4 bases at J, with 10 bases between. The CDR3 spans 13 residues. The CDR3 sequence: CASSAGQYNEQFF. CDR3 sequence (DNA): TGCGCCAGCAGCGCCGGACAGTACAATGAGCAGTTCTTC.

This chain connects TRBV5-5 to TRBJ2-7, with D perhaps matching TRBD1 (6 bases). There are 14 residues in the CDR3. Germline V gene sequence: CDR1 SGHKS, CDR2 YYEKEE (reference sequence). V was shortened by 4 bases and J by 3 bases, with 14 bases between the two germline ends. The DNA of the CDR3 is TGTGCCAGCAGCCACAGGGCAGGGAACTACGAGCAGTACTTC. Its protein product is CASSHRAGNYEQYF.

The V gene is TRBV18, the J gene TRBJ2-7; D remains unclear. Trimming left V 6 bases short and J 1 base short, with 10 bases between. CDR3 length equals 13 residues. The germline CDR1 and CDR2 sequences are KGHSH and LQKENI. The CDR3 DNA follows: TGTGCCAGCTCCTCGGAACAGTCCTACGAGCAGTACTTC. It translates to CASSSEQSYEQYF.